This TCR beta chain was identified during a study of shared clonotypes between healthy human individuals. This clone was seen a single time. Generated by immunoSEQ multiplex PCR, the TCRdb table keeps only in-frame clones and is missing some. The sample gives some 360,000 clones, roughly 80% of which show up once; 10% is in the top ten. Germline CDR1 is SNHLY and CDR2 is FYNNEI. There are 13 residues in the CDR3. V lost 7 bases and J 2 bases, leaving 12 bases between the germline ends. The rearrangement joins TRBV2 to TRBJ2-7, with D perhaps matching TRBD1 or TRBD2 (5 bases each). Specimen: memory CD4+ T cells sorted from blood. Subset of the sample: CD45RA-negative fraction. The source of this sequence is a man younger than 45 in good health. This CDR3 reads CASTRDQAYEQYF. CDR3 sequence (DNA): TGTGCCAGCACCCGGGACCAAGCCTACGAGCAGTACTTC.